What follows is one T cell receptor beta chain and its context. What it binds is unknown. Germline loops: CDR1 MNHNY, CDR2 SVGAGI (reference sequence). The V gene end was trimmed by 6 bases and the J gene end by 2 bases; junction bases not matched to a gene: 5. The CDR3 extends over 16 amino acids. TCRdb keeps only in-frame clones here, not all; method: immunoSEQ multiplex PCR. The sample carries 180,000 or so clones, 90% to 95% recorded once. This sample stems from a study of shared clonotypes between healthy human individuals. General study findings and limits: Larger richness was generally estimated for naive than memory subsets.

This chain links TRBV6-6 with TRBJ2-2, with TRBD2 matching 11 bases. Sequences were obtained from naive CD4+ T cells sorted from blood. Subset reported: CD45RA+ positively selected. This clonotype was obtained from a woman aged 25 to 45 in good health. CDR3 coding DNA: TGTGCCAGCAGAACGGGGACTAGCGGTAACACCGGGGAGCTGTTTTTT. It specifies CASRTGTSGNTGELFF.